The 18 T cell receptor beta chains in this list originate from one sample, sequenced in a study of blood T cell repertoires in COVID-19. Libraries were prepared by immunoSEQ multiplex PCR; TCRdb keeps only in-frame clonotypes and omits some of them. The sample carries 350,000 to 400,000 clones, approximately 90% recorded once. The material sequenced was PBMCs or T cells enriched from blood (not recorded which). The receptors stem from a woman in her thirties or forties who had been exposed to COVID-19.

The chain is built from TRBV6-1 and TRBJ1-5; D remains unclear. Trimming removed 3 bases at V and 7 bases at J, with 13 bases between. Looked up from germline, CDR1 is MNHNS and CDR2 is SASEGT. The CDR3 is made up of 14 amino acids. Here the CDR3 DNA reads TGTGCCAGCAGTGATCCCTTGACGGGGCAGCCCCAGCATTTT. Translated, it gives CASSDPLTGQPQHF.

V and J are TRBV7-8 and TRBJ1-2; possible D gene TRBD1, 5 bases. CDR1 SGHVS and CDR2 FQNEAQ come from the germline V gene. The CDR3 is 15 amino acids. Trimming removed 5 bases at V and 7 bases at J, with 20 bases between. The CDR3 DNA reads as TGTGCCAGCAGCGAACAGGTCTTCGATTTTGGTGGCTACACCTTC. Protein product: CASSEQVFDFGGYTF.

V is TRBV7-9 and J is TRBJ1-1; D gene uncertain. The V end lost 1 base, the J end lost 6 bases, and 15 bases lay between the germline ends. CDR3 length equals 15 residues. From germline, CDR1 is SEHNR and CDR2 FQNEAQ (reference sequence). The CDR3 here is CASSLVEGRQAEAFF. DNA of the CDR3: TGTGCCAGCAGCTTAGTAGAGGGCCGTCAGGCTGAAGCTTTCTTT.

V usage is TRBV9 and J usage is TRBJ1-1; D possibly corresponds to TRBD1 (6 bases). In germline, CDR1 is SGDLS, CDR2 YYNGEE. The CDR3 has 14 amino acids. V was pared by 0 bases and J by 6 bases, with 12 bases between. The CDR3 loop is CASSVVGGGAEAFF. The CDR3 coding sequence is TGTGCCAGCAGCGTAGTAGGGGGAGGGGCTGAAGCTTTCTTT.

Details on this clone: Within the sample, other DNA sequences also encode this same CDR3. V usage is TRBV5-6 and J usage is TRBJ1-5, with TRBD1 identical over 10 bases. Germline lookup yields CDR1 SGHDT and CDR2 YYEEEE. This CDR3 has 14 amino acids. V was clipped by 2 bases and J by 5 bases; unmatched bases: 1. As DNA, the CDR3 is TGTGCCAGCAGCTTCGGGACAGGGGATCAGCCCCAGCATTTT. Protein sequence: CASSFGTGDQPQHF.

This clone was observed a single time. This rearrangement joins TRBV6-1 to TRBJ2-7; a weak D match, TRBD1 (6 bases). V lost 2 bases and J lost 12, with 20 bases in between. Germline lookup yields CDR1 MNHNS and CDR2 SASEGT. The CDR3 consists of 14 residues. The CDR3 bases are TGTGCCAGCAGTGAAACCCCGGACAGCCTAAGGAGGTACTTC. Protein product: CASSETPDSLRRYF.

This chain joins TRBV5-6 and TRBJ2-7; 9 bases are a match to TRBD1. The ends lost 2 bases at V and 6 bases at J; junction bases unmatched: 15. CDR1 is SGHDT and CDR2 is YYEEEE in the germline V gene. This CDR3 has 17 amino acids. The CDR3 region is CASSFPGRGQGKGEQYF. CDR3 nucleotides: TGTGCCAGCAGCTTTCCTGGGAGGGGACAGGGAAAGGGCGAGCAGTACTTC.

The chain combines TRBV7-9 with TRBJ2-1, with a possible D match to TRBD2 (6 bases). Trimming pared 7 bases from V and 11 bases from J, leaving 15 bases between. This CDR3 is built from 12 residues. Germline assignment: CDR1 SEHNR and CDR2 FQNEAQ (reference sequence). CDR3 coding DNA: TGTGCCAGCACCTCACGCCGGGGGAAGCAGTTCTTC. It translates to CASTSRRGKQFF.

CDR3 in DNA: TGTGCCAGCAGTCCACAGGGTAGAACAATATTCACTGAAGCTTTCTTT. Amino acid sequence: CASSPQGRTIFTEAFF. V gene TRBV7-6 combines with J gene TRBJ1-1, with D possibly being TRBD1 (6 bases). CDR3 size: 16 residues. Germline V gives CDR1 SGHVS, CDR2 FNYEAQ. V lost 6 bases to trimming and J lost 4 bases, with 21 bases between them.

The V gene is TRBV5-1, the J gene TRBJ2-1; tentative D call: TRBD2 (6 bases). The germline gives CDR1 SGHRS, CDR2 YFSETQ. The V gene lost 0 bases and the J gene lost 8 bases, with 18 bases spanning the gap. The CDR3 length is 16 residues. This chain's CDR3 is CASSLGLSGATDEQFF. In DNA, the CDR3 is TGCGCCAGCAGCTTGGGGCTTTCGGGAGCTACAGATGAGCAGTTCTTC.

DNA for the CDR3: TGTGCCAGCAGCGTAGGTGTGGGGCACGAGCAGTACTTC. Translation: CASSVGVGHEQYF. The V and J genes are TRBV9 and TRBJ2-7; maybe TRBD1 (5 bases). V lost 0 bases and J 5 bases, leaving 9 bases between the germline ends. The CDR3 is 13 residues long. Germline V lookup: CDR1 SGDLS, CDR2 YYNGEE.

V is TRBV28 and J is TRBJ1-2, with D possibly TRBD1 on 6 matching bases. CDR3 length: 12 amino acids. Germline V lookup: CDR1 MDHEN, CDR2 SYDVKM. Trimming left V 4 bases short and J 4 bases short, with 7 bases between. The CDR3 sequence: CASSSRGYGYTF. CDR3 nucleotide sequence: TGTGCCAGCAGTTCCAGGGGCTATGGCTACACCTTC.

This sequence joins TRBV19 and TRBJ2-1, with 15 nucleotides matching TRBD2. V gave up 6 bases and J gave up 5 bases; unmatched junction bases: 11. The CDR3 is made up of 18 amino acids. The germline gives CDR1 LNHDA, CDR2 SQIVND (reference sequence). The CDR3 nucleotides read TGTGCCAGTAGCCTCATGGGACTAGCGGGAGGTAGGAACAATGAGCAGTTCTTC. Translation gives CASSLMGLAGGRNNEQFF. The full variable domain, in which reference TRBV19 and TRBJ2-1 provide the parts outside the CDR3, is DGGITQSPKYLFRKEGQNVTLSCEQNLNHDAMYWYRQDPGQGLRLIYYSQIVNDFQKGDIAEGYSVSREKKESFPLTVTSAQKNPTAFYLCASSLMGLAGGRNNEQFFGPGTRLTVL.

The chain combines TRBV19 with TRBJ1-2; no clear D gene. Germline V CDR1 and CDR2: LNHDA, SQIVND (reference sequence). V lost 6 bases and J lost 7, with 12 bases in between. CDR3 length equals 12 residues. The DNA of the CDR3 is TGTGCCAGTAGAGTTCGAGGGTCTGGCTACACCTTC. It specifies CASRVRGSGYTF. Looking up the rest from reference TRBV19 and TRBJ1-2 gives the full variable domain: DGGITQSPKYLFRKEGQNVTLSCEQNLNHDAMYWYRQDPGQGLRLIYYSQIVNDFQKGDIAEGYSVSREKKESFPLTVTSAQKNPTAFYLCASRVRGSGYTFGSGTRLTVV.

The V call is TRBV7-9, the J call TRBJ1-2; D gene unclear. Germline V gene sequence: CDR1 SEHNR, CDR2 FQNEAQ (reference sequence). The CDR3 is made up of 15 amino acids. Deletions cut 1 base from V and 2 bases from J, with 11 bases between. The CDR3 spells CASSLDGGVNYGYTF. The CDR3 DNA follows: TGTGCCAGCAGCTTAGATGGAGGAGTGAACTATGGCTACACCTTC.

This chain joins TRBV10-3 and TRBJ1-2, with 10 bases that match TRBD1. Germline V gene lookup returns CDR1 ENHRY and CDR2 SYGVKD. After removal of 3 bases from V and 8 bases from J, the junction contained 6 bases not matched to a gene. The CDR3 has 14 amino acids. The CDR3 DNA sequence: TGTGCCATCAGTGATAGACAGGGGGCGACAGGCTACACCTTC. This gives the protein CAISDRQGATGYTF.

The rearrangement joins TRBV7-2 to TRBJ2-3, with 7 bases matching TRBD2. Germline loops: CDR1 SGHTA, CDR2 FQGNSA. Unmatched junction bases numbered 0, after V lost 2 bases and J lost 1 base. The CDR3 runs to 14 residues. The CDR3 protein is CASSLTSGTDTQYF. CDR3 sequence (DNA): TGTGCCAGCAGCTTAACTAGCGGCACAGATACGCAGTATTTT.

This clone was observed once. The V and J genes are TRBV5-6 and TRBJ1-1; the D gene is possibly TRBD1 (5 bases). Germline values: CDR1 SGHDT, CDR2 YYEEEE. This CDR3 is built from 14 residues. V was cut by 6 bases and J by 0 bases, with 12 bases left in between. CDR3 sequence: CASTPWGLNTEAFF. The CDR3 nucleotides read TGTGCCAGCACGCCCTGGGGCCTGAACACTGAAGCTTTCTTT.